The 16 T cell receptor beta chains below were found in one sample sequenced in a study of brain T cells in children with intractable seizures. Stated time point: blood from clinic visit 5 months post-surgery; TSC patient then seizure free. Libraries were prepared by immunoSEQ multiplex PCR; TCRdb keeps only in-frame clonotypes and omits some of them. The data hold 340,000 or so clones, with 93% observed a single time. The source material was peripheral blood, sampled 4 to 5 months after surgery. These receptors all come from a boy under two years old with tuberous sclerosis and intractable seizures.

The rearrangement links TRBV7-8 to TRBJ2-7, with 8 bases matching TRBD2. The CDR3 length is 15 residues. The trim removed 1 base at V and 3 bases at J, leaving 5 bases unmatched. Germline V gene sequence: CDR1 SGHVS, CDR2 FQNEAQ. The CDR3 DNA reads TGTGCCAGCAGCTTAGAGACCGGGAGGGGCTACGAGCAGTACTTC. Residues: CASSLETGRGYEQYF.

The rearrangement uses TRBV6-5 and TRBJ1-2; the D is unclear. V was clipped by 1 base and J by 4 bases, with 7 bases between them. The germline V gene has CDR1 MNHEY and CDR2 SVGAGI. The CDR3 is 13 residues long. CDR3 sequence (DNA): TGTGCCAGCAGTTACTATGGAAGCTATGGCTACACCTTC. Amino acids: CASSYYGSYGYTF.

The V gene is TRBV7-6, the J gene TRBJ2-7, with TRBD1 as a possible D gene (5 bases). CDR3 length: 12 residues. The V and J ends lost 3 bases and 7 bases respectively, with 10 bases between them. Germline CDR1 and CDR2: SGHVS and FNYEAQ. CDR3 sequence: CASSLTAKEQYF. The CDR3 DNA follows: TGTGCCAGCAGCTTGACAGCGAAGGAGCAGTACTTC. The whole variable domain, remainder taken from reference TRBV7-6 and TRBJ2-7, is GAGVSQSPRYKVTKRGQDVALRCDPISGHVSLYWYRQALGQGPEFLTYFNYEAQQDKSGLPNDRFSAERPEGSISTLTIQRTEQRDSAMYRCASSLTAKEQYFGPGTRLTVT.

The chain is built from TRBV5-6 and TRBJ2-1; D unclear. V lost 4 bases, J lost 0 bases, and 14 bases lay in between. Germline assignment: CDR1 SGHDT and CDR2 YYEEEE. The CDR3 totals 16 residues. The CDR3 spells CASSLLRLLSYNEQFF. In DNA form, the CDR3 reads TGTGCCAGCAGCCTCCTTCGACTGCTCTCCTACAATGAGCAGTTCTTC.

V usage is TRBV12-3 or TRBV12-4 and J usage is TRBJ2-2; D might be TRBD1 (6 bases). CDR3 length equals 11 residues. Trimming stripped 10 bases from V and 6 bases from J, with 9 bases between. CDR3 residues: CANRVSGELFF. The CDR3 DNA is TGTGCCAACAGGGTTTCCGGGGAGCTGTTTTTT.

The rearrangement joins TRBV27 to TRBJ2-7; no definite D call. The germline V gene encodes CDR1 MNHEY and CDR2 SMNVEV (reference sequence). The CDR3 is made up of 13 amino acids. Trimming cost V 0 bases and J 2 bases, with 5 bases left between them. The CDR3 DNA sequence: TGTGCCAGCAGTTTATCTCCCACCTACGAGCAGTACTTC. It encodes CASSLSPTYEQYF.

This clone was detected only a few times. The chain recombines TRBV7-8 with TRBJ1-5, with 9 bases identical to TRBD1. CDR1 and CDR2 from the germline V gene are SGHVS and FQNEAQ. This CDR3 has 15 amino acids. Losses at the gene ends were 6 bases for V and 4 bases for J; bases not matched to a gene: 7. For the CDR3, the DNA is TGTGCCAGCAGTTCCGGGACAGGGAGGAATCAGCCCCAGCATTTT. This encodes CASSSGTGRNQPQHF.

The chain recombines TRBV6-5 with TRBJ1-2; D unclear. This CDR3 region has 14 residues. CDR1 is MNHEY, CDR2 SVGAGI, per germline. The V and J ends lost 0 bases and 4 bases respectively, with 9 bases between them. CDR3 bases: TGTGCCAGCAGTTACTCGAAAGACACCTATGGCTACACCTTC. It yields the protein CASSYSKDTYGYTF.

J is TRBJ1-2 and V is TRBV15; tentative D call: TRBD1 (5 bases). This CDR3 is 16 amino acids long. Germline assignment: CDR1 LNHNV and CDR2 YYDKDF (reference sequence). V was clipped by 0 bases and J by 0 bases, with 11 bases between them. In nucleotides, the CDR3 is TGTGCCACCAGCAGAGATAACAGGCCCGCTAACTATGGCTACACCTTC. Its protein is CATSRDNRPANYGYTF.

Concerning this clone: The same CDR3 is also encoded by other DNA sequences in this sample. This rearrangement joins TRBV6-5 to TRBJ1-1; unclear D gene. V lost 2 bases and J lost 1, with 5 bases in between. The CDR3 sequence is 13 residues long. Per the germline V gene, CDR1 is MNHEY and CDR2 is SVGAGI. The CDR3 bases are TGTGCCAGCAGTTACAGAGGGAACACTGAAGCTTTCTTT. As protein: CASSYRGNTEAFF.

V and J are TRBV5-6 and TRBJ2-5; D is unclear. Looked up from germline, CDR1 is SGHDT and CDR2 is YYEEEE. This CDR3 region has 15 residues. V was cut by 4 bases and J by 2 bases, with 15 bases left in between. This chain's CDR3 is CASSPLSGVQETQYF. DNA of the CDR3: TGTGCCAGCAGCCCTCTCTCAGGTGTTCAAGAGACCCAGTACTTC.

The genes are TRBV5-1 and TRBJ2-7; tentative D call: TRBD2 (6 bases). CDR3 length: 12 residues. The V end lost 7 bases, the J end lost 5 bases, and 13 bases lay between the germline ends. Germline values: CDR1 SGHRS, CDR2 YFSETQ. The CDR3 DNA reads TGCGCCAGCGGCAAAGGAGGGAACGAGCAGTACTTC. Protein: CASGKGGNEQYF. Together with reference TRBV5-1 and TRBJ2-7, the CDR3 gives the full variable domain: KAGVTQTPRYLIKTRGQQVTLSCSPISGHRSVSWYQQTPGQGLQFLFEYFSETQRNKGNFPGRFSGRQFSNSRSEMNVSTLELGDSALYLCASGKGGNEQYFGPGTRLTVT.

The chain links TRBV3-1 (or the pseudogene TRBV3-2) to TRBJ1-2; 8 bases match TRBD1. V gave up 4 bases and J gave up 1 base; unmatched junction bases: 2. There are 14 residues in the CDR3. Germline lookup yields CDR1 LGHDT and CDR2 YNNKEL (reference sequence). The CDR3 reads CASSPTGDNYGYTF. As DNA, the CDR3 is TGTGCCAGCAGCCCGACAGGGGATAACTATGGCTACACCTTC.

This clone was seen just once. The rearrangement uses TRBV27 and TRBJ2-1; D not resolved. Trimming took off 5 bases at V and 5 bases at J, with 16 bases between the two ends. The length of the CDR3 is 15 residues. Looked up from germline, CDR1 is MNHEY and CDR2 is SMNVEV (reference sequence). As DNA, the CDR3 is TGTGCCAGCAGTAGATTAGTAAATCCCCACAATGAGCAGTTCTTC. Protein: CASSRLVNPHNEQFF.

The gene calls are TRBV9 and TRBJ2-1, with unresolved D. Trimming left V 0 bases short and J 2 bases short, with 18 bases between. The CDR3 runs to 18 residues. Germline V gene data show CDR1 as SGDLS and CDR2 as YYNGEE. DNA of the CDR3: TGTGCCAGCAGCGTAGAAGGTCACGGGTTAAAGGCCTACAATGAGCAGTTCTTC. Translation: CASSVEGHGLKAYNEQFF.

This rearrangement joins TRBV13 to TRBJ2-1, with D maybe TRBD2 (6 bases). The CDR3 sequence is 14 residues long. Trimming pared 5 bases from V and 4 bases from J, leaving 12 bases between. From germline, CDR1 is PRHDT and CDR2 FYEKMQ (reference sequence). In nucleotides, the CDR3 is TGTGCCAGCAGCATCCGGGACTCATACAATGAGCAGTTCTTC. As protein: CASSIRDSYNEQFF.